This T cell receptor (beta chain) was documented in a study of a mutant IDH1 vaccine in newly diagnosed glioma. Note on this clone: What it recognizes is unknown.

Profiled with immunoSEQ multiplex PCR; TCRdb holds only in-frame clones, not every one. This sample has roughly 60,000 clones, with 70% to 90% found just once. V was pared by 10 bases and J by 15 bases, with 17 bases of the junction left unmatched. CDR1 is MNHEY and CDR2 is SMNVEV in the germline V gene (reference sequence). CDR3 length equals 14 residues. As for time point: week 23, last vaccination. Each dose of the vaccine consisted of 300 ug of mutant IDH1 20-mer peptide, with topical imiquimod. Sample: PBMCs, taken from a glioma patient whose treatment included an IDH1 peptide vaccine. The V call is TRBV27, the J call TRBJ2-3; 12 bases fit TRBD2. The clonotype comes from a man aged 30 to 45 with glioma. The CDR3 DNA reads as TGTGCCACTACGCTGGGGGCTAGCGGGGGGGCCCTATATTTT. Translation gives CATTLGASGGALYF.